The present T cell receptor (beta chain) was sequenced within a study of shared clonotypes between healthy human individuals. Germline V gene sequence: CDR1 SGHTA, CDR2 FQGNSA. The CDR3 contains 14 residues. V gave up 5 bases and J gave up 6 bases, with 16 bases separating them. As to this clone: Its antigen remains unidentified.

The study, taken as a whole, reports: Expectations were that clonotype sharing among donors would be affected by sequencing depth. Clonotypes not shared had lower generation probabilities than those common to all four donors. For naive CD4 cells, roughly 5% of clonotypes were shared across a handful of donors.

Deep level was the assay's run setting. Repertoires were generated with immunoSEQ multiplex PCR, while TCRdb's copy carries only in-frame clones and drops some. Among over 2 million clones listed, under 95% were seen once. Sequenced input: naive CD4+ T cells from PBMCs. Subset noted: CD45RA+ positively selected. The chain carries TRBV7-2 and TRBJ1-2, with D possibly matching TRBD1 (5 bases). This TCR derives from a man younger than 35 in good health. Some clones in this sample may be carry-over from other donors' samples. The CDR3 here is CASSPWGTSDGYTF. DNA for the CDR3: TGTGCCAGCAGCCCCTGGGGGACCAGTGATGGCTACACCTTC.